Listed below are T cell receptor beta chains from one sample, sequenced in a study of blood T cell repertoires in COVID-19. Generated by immunoSEQ multiplex PCR, the TCRdb table keeps only in-frame clones and is missing some. The sample shows fewer than 200,000 clones, about four fifths of them seen only once. Input material: peripheral blood. The origin of the receptors is a woman between 70 and 85 years old with acute or convalescent COVID-19. CDR3s include the opening cysteine and the closing phenylalanine or tryptophan. A D gene is named only where the DNA matches it firmly. Clone size is stated in some rows and not others, as once, few, many or a class when expanded.

J,size,D,V,DNA,CDR3
TRBJ2-1,.,.,TRBV27,TGTGCCAGCAGAACCAAAACAGGGTCCCCCATCTACAATGAGCAGTTCTTC,CASRTKTGSPIYNEQFF
TRBJ1-5,.,.,TRBV28,TGTGCCAGCAGTTTGGACAGTAATCAGCCCCAGCATTTT,CASSLDSNQPQHF
TRBJ2-5,.,TRBD2,TRBV7-8,TGTGCCAGCAGGGGCGGGAGAGGAGAGACCCAGTACTTC,CASRGGRGETQYF
TRBJ2-3,once,TRBD2,TRBV11-3,TGTGCCAGCAGCTTTAGCGGGAGGCCGGAATCAATGTATTTT,CASSFSGRPESMYF
TRBJ1-3,.,TRBD1,TRBV29-1,TGCAGCGTTGCCGGGGGACAGGGCCCTGGAAACACCATATATTTT,CSVAGGQGPGNTIYF
TRBJ1-1,few,TRBD1,TRBV30,TGTGCCTGGAGATTAACGGGACAGGGTTGGACTGAAGCTTTCTTT,CAWRLTGQGWTEAFF
TRBJ2-2,few,TRBD2,TRBV5-1,TGCGCCAGCAGCCAGGGACTAGCAGGCTCAATTACCGGGGAGCTGTTTTTT,CASSQGLAGSITGELFF
TRBJ2-5,.,.,TRBV29-1,TGCAGCGTTGAAGTTGGTAGGGGAGAGACCCAGTACTTC,CSVEVGRGETQYF
TRBJ1-5,.,TRBD1,TRBV7-2,TGTGCCAGCAGCTTATTATACGGGACAGATAGCAATCAGCCCCAGCATTTT,CASSLLYGTDSNQPQHF
TRBJ1-6,.,TRBD1,TRBV30,TGTGCCTGGAGTGCGGAACAGGGGAGCTCCTATAATTCACCCCTCCACTTT,CAWSAEQGSSYNSPLHF
TRBJ1-5,.,.,TRBV19,TGTGCCAGTAGTATAAGTGGACAGACCGATAGCAATCAGCCCCAGCATTTT,CASSISGQTDSNQPQHF
TRBJ2-3,.,.,TRBV7-2,TGTGCCAGCAGCCGGCCTAACGGAGGGGACACAGATACGCAGTATTTT,CASSRPNGGDTDTQYF
TRBJ1-6,few,.,TRBV5-6,TGTGCCAGCAGCCCTACACAGGTTCCAAATTCACCCCTCCACTTT,CASSPTQVPNSPLHF
TRBJ2-2,few,.,TRBV6-2/TRBV6-3,TGTGCCAGCAGCCGACTCGGCTACACCGGGGAGCTGTTTTTT,CASSRLGYTGELFF
TRBJ2-4,.,TRBD1,TRBV7-2,TGTGCCAGCAGCTTAGTAGCGACAGGGGGAAACATTCAGTACTTC,CASSLVATGGNIQYF
TRBJ2-6,few,.,TRBV7-2,TGTGCCAGCAGGACAGGACGTTTATCTGGGGCCAACGTCCTGACTTTC,CASRTGRLSGANVLTF
TRBJ1-2,.,.,TRBV5-4,TGTGCCAGCAGCTTGCCGGACAGAAACTATGGCTACACCTTC,CASSLPDRNYGYTF
TRBJ2-5,.,TRBD2,TRBV9,TGTGCCAGCAGCGTAGGGGACTACCCCCAAGAGACCCAGTACTTC,CASSVGDYPQETQYF
TRBJ2-2,.,TRBD2,TRBV30,TGTGCCTGGGCCGGGACTAGCTTCCCCGGGGAGCTGTTTTTT,CAWAGTSFPGELFF
TRBJ1-1,few,.,TRBV14,TGTGCCAGCAGCTCCCTCGAGCTGAACACTGAAGCTTTCTTT,CASSSLELNTEAFF
TRBJ1-6,.,TRBD1,TRBV6-6,TGTGCCAGCATCCGACGGGACAGGGGGGAATCACCCCTCCACTTT,CASIRRDRGESPLHF
TRBJ2-3,.,.,TRBV28,TGTGCCAGCAGTTATCTTGGACGGGACACAGATACGCAGTATTTT,CASSYLGRDTDTQYF
TRBJ1-4,.,.,TRBV2,TGTGCCAGCAGGACTCGGGCAGGGAGGGCGAGGGAAAAACTGTTTTTT,CASRTRAGRAREKLFF
TRBJ2-4,.,.,TRBV5-6,TGTGCCAGCAGCTTAATAGGGGTAGCCAAAAACATTCAGTACTTC,CASSLIGVAKNIQYF
TRBJ1-5,.,.,TRBV28,TGTGCCAGCAGTTTGAGAGACAGCTATCAGCCCCAGCATTTT,CASSLRDSYQPQHF
TRBJ1-4,.,.,TRBV28,TGTGCCAGCAGTCCCCAACAGGAATTAGGAGAAAAACTGTTTTTT,CASSPQQELGEKLFF
TRBJ2-1,.,TRBD2,TRBV5-6,TGTGCCAGCAGCAGAGATTTTCGGACTAGCGGGAACACGGGCAATGAGCAGTTCTTC,CASSRDFRTSGNTGNEQFF
TRBJ1-2,.,.,TRBV28,TGTGCCAGCAAACCACCGGGGTCAGGGGCTGGCTACACCTTC,CASKPPGSGAGYTF
TRBJ1-1,.,.,TRBV6-5,TGTGCCAGCAGTTACAGAATGGCAGGGGAGAACACTGAAGCTTTCTTT,CASSYRMAGENTEAFF